The source of this T cell receptor beta chain is a study of CD8+CD57+ T cells in acquired aplastic anemia. Across the study: An average of roughly 2.9 ug of DNA was obtained from sorted CD4+ and CD8+ cells.

This clonotype was counted many times. The target antigen is unknown. CDR3 and TCR beta VDJ profiling relied on a genomic DNA template. From the reads, TCRdb called clonotypes with MiXCR, one entry per CDR3 protein. There are more than 45,000 distinct CDR3 sequences in the sample; around two thirds occur only once, and roughly 34% lies in the top ten. Overall study results and limits: Comparison of patients with controls identified 25 to 30 shared CD8+ CDR3 sequences.

The V gene lost 0 bases and the J gene lost 0 bases, with 6 bases spanning the gap. CDR3 length equals 15 residues. Per germline, CDR1 MNHEY and CDR2 SVGAGI. The sequencing input was sorted CD4+, CD8+, or CD8+CD57+ T cells (not recorded which) from PBMCs. This sequence was found in a human donor in good health, serving as a control. J is TRBJ1-3 and V is TRBV6-5, with D unresolved. CDR3 nucleotides: TGTGCCAGCAGTTACTCGAAGAGCTCTGGAAACACCATATATTTT. The encoded protein is CASSYSKSSGNTIYF.